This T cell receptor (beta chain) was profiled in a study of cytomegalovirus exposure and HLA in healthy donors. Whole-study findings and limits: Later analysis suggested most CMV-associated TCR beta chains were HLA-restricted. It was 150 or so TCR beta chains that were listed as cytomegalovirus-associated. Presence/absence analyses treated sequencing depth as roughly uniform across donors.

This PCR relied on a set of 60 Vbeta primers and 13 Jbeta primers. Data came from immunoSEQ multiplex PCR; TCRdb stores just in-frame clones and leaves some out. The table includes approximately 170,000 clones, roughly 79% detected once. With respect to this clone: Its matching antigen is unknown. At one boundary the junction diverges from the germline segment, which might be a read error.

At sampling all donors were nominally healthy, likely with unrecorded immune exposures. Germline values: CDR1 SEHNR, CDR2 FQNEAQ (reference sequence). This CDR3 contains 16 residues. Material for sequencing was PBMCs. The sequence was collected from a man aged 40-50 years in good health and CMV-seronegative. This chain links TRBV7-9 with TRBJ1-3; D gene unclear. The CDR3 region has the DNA TGTTCCAGCAGCCCGTCGAGAGGCTCATCTGGAAACACCATATATTTT. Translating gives CSSSPSRGSSGNTIYF.